The clone carrying this TCR beta chain has just a few counts. The antigen remains unidentified. These data are taken from a study of blood T cells in healthy people across ages. Broader study findings: What prevented conclusive comparison of naive and antigen-experienced cells was that PBMCs were unsorted. Both naive CD4+ cell counts and diversity were greater in long-lived donors than in aged donors. TCR beta diversity per million T cells fell roughly linearly with age.

Deletions cut 4 bases from V and 0 bases from J, with 17 bases between. From germline, CDR1 is SGHKS and CDR2 YYEKEE (reference sequence). The CDR3 is 18 residues long. Primed by a sample-barcoded 5' primer and a J-beta primer mix, a second PCR proceeded for about 7 to 11 cycles. TCRdb passed the 5' RACE reads through MiXCR, listing each CDR3 protein once. Of about 1.5 million distinct CDR3 sequences listed, roughly two fifths are singletons. This clonotype originated in a woman under 30 in good health. The chain employs TRBV5-5 and TRBJ2-6; TRBD1 might be the D (6 bases). The sequencing sample was made of blood. CDR3 protein: CASSPMTGISSGANVLTF. The CDR3 DNA reads as TGTGCCAGCAGCCCCATGACAGGAATCAGCTCTGGGGCCAACGTCCTGACTTTC.